This T cell receptor beta chain emerged from a study of low-dose radiotherapy and immunotherapy resistance in tumors. Overall study context: Daily, from cycle 1 day 1 and for four cycles, patients took oral aspirin 300 mg.

Described time point: before trial treatment. The patients who were eligible all carried advanced solid tumors that lacked tumor-infiltrating lymphocytes, meaning the tumors were TIL-negative. This clonotype has a count of ten or more. First-strand cDNA used TRAV- and TRBV-specific primers, covering alpha and beta chains. TCRs were amplified for roughly 20 PCR cycles with a constant-region primer and V-primer adapter. The isolated mRNA underwent amplification through in vitro transcription. TCRdb passed the reads through MiXCR, listing each CDR3 protein once. The data hold approximately 90,000 distinct CDR3 sequences, with 9.4% observed a single time. V lost 3 bases, J lost 0 bases, and 14 bases lay in between. CDR1 and CDR2 from the germline V gene are MGHDK and SYGVNS. The CDR3 is made up of 16 amino acids.

V and J are TRBV25-1 and TRBJ1-1; no definite D call. This TCR was recovered from a male donor with prostate cancer. The specimen comprised PBMCs, sampled before treatment. For the CDR3, the DNA is TGTGCCAGCAGTGACCTTGCCCTTGGGGTGAACACTGAAGCTTTCTTT. It yields the protein CASSDLALGVNTEAFF.